These 3 T cell receptor beta chains were all obtained from the same sample, sequenced in a study. TCRdb reanalysed the RT-PCR reads using MiXCR and keeps one entry per CDR3 protein. The table records hundreds of thousands of distinct CDR3 sequences, over 12% of them present only once. The sequenced material came from memory CD4+ T cells from blood. Receptors originate from a female donor in good health, serving as a healthy control.

This clonotype was recorded many times. V and J are TRBV5-1 and TRBJ2-1, with a tentative D call TRBD2 (6 bases). The CDR3 totals 15 residues. The V and J ends lost 1 base and 10 bases respectively, with 18 bases between them. The V gene's germline CDR1 is SGHRS and CDR2 YFSETQ. The chain's CDR3 is CASSLTGAPRQEQFF. The DNA of the CDR3 is TGCGCCAGCAGCTTGACGGGAGCGCCAAGACAAGAGCAGTTCTTC. Looking up the rest from reference TRBV5-1 and TRBJ2-1 gives the full variable domain: KAGVTQTPRYLIKTRGQQVTLSCSPISGHRSVSWYQQTPGQGLQFLFEYFSETQRNKGNFPGRFSGRQFSNSRSEMNVSTLELGDSALYLCASSLTGAPRQEQFFGPGTRLTVL.

The gene calls are TRBV6-6 and TRBJ1-2, with D tentatively TRBD1 (6 bases). Per germline, CDR1 MNHNY and CDR2 SVGAGI (reference sequence). This CDR3 is built from 17 residues. V lost 2 bases to trimming and J lost 2 bases, with 18 bases between them. The CDR3, as DNA: TGTGCCAGCAGTTACCCTGGCACAGGGAAATTGAACTATGGCTACACCTTC. Translating it yields CASSYPGTGKLNYGYTF.

This clonotype was observed at least ten times. The chain joins TRBV12-3 or TRBV12-4 to TRBJ1-1, with TRBD1 as a possible D gene (6 bases). The ends were cut back, 6 bases at V and 1 base at J, with 9 bases in the middle. This CDR3 contains 13 residues. The DNA of the CDR3 is TGTGCCAGCAGCTTGACAGGGAACACTGAAGCTTTCTTT. The encoded protein is CASSLTGNTEAFF.